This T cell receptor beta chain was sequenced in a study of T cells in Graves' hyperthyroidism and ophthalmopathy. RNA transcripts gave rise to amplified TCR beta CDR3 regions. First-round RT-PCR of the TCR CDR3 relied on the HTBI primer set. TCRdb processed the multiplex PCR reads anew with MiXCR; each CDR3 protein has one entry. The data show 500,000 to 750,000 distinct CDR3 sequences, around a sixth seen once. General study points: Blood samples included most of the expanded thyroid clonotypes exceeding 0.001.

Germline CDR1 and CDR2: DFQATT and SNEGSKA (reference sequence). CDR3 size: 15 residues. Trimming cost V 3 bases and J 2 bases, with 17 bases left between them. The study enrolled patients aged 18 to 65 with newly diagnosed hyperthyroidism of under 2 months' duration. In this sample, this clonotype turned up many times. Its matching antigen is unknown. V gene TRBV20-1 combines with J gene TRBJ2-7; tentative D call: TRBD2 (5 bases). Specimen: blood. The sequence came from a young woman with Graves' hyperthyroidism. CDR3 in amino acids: CSARSARVPTYEQYF. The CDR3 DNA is TGCAGTGCTAGGTCCGCGAGGGTCCCCACCTACGAGCAGTACTTC.